These 21 T cell receptor beta chains originate from one sample sequenced in a study of OX40 agonist ivuxolimab in advanced cancers. TCRdb's table, derived via immunoSEQ multiplex PCR, lists solely in-frame clones and lacks some. The data show tens of thousands of clones, with 81% seen just once and about 1.3% held by the top ten. The sequencing here drew on CD4+ or CD8+ T cells sorted from blood, taken in a trial of the OX40 agonist ivuxolimab. The receptors shown here come from an adult with an advanced solid tumor such as melanoma, head and neck, liver or kidney cancer.

In regard to this clone: An end of the junction differs from the germline gene, which may be a read error. V usage is TRBV7-7 and J usage is TRBJ2-5, with D maybe TRBD1 (5 bases). The CDR3 is 13 residues long. Per germline, CDR1 SSHAT and CDR2 FNYEAQ (reference sequence). This chain's CDR3 is CASSLDTGDTQYF. The DNA of the CDR3 is TGTGCTAGCAGCTTAGATACAGGAGATACCCAGTACTTC.

This clone was observed a few times. This chain connects TRBV2 to TRBJ1-1; perhaps TRBD1 as D (5 bases). Germline CDR1 reads SNHLY; CDR2 reads FYNNEI. Trimming left V 6 bases short and J 1 base short, with 9 bases between. There are 13 residues in the CDR3. CDR3 loop: CASRYTGNTEAFF. DNA of the CDR3: TGTGCCAGCAGATACACAGGGAACACTGAAGCTTTCTTT.

The chain uses TRBV10-3 and TRBJ1-1; 7 bases are a match to TRBD1. This CDR3 region has 14 residues. From germline, CDR1 is ENHRY and CDR2 SYGVKD. Trimming at V came to 4 bases and at J to 1 base, leaving 3 bases not matched to a gene. Here the CDR3 reads CAISGGQENTEAFF. The CDR3 bases are TGTGCCATCAGTGGAGGACAGGAGAACACTGAAGCTTTCTTT.

The rearrangement links TRBV6-1 to TRBJ1-1, with a tentative D call TRBD1 (5 bases). Trimming took 4 bases from V and 0 from J, leaving 6 bases between them. The CDR3 runs to 13 residues. Germline V gene data show CDR1 as MNHNS and CDR2 as SASEGT. CDR3 nucleotide sequence: TGTGCCAGCAGTGCGACAGTGAACACTGAAGCTTTCTTT. This encodes CASSATVNTEAFF.

This rearrangement joins TRBV4-1 to TRBJ2-4, with D perhaps given as TRBD1 or TRBD2 (6 bases each). Trimming removed 0 bases from V and 6 bases from J, with 18 bases in between. This CDR3 is 17 amino acids long. From germline, CDR1 is MGHRA and CDR2 YSYEKL. The CDR3 DNA is TGCGCCAGCAGCCAAGATCTCGGGGGCGCTTTTGGAAACATTCAGTACTTC. Translating it yields CASSQDLGGAFGNIQYF.

This clone was seen more than once but under ten times. This chain joins TRBV4-1 and TRBJ2-2; D call uncertain. The CDR3 is made up of 17 amino acids. Trimming removed 1 base at V and 6 bases at J, with 18 bases between. Germline CDR1 reads MGHRA; CDR2 reads YSYEKL. The CDR3 sequence: CASSQVDLVPSAGELFF. The CDR3 nucleotides are TGCGCCAGCAGCCAAGTGGACCTGGTACCCTCGGCCGGGGAGCTGTTTTTT.

The genes are TRBV9 and TRBJ2-7; D possibly matches TRBD1 or TRBD2 (5 bases each). CDR1 is SGDLS, CDR2 YYNGEE, per germline. With 4 bases removed from V and 3 bases from J, the gap between germline ends came to 20 bases. This CDR3 comprises 16 residues. The CDR3 spells CASSPQSGLSFYEQYF. CDR3 in DNA: TGTGCCAGCAGCCCCCAATCGGGGCTATCTTTCTACGAGCAGTACTTC.

This clone appeared a single time. The V call is TRBV6-5, the J call TRBJ2-5; D may be TRBD1 (5 bases). The J call may be wrong; the DNA end is better matched by TRBJ2-7. The CDR3 length is 14 residues. Germline values: CDR1 MNHEY, CDR2 SVGAGI. CDR3 nucleotide sequence: TGTGCCAGCCGATTGGGGCAACAATCCTACGAGCAGTACTTC. It codes for CASRLGQQSYEQYF.

This chain links TRBV2 with TRBJ1-1; no definite D call. CDR1 is SNHLY, CDR2 FYNNEI, per germline. The CDR3 is 14 residues long. V was pared by 4 bases and J by 1 base, with 10 bases between. This CDR3 is CASSAQQRNTEAFF. In DNA form, the CDR3 reads TGTGCCAGCAGTGCCCAACAGAGGAACACTGAAGCTTTCTTT. Full variable domain (remainder filled in from reference TRBV2 and TRBJ1-1): EPEVTQTPSHQVTQMGQEVILRCVPISNHLYFYWYRQILGQKVEFLVSFYNNEISEKSEIFDDQFSVERPDGSNFTLKIRSTKLEDSAMYFCASSAQQRNTEAFFGQGTRLTVV.

V and J are TRBV4-1 and TRBJ1-2, with a weak D call TRBD1 (5 bases). CDR1 MGHRA and CDR2 YSYEKL come from the germline V gene. The CDR3 consists of 15 residues. With 0 bases removed from V and 8 bases from J, the gap between germline ends came to 16 bases. Here the CDR3 reads CASSQDPTGVLGYTF. The CDR3 DNA sequence: TGCGCCAGCAGCCAAGACCCCACGGGGGTATTGGGCTACACCTTC.

This clone was counted once. The chain carries TRBV6-6 and TRBJ2-3; the D gene is possibly TRBD2 (5 bases). V gave up 4 bases and J gave up 0 bases, with 11 bases separating them. The germline CDR1 and CDR2 sequences are MNHNY and SVGAGI (reference sequence). This CDR3 region has 15 residues. CDR3 in DNA: TGTGCCAGCAGTTTAGAGGGCGCGAGCACAGATACGCAGTATTTT. The encoded protein is CASSLEGASTDTQYF.

The sample holds one count of this clone. V is TRBV7-3 and J is TRBJ2-3, with TRBD1 matching over 7 bases. CDR1 and CDR2 (germline): SGHTA, FQGTGA. The ends lost 5 bases at V and 4 bases at J; junction bases unmatched: 3. CDR3 size: 13 residues. The CDR3 nucleotides are TGTGCCAGCAGCGCGACAGGGCCAGATACGCAGTATTTT. Amino acids: CASSATGPDTQYF.

This chain uses TRBV29-1 with TRBJ2-7; 7 bases fit TRBD2. CDR1 and CDR2 (germline): SQVTM, ANQGSEA. This CDR3 region has 12 residues. Losses at the gene ends were 5 bases for V and 0 bases for J; bases not matched to a gene: 1. The chain's CDR3 is CSVREDSYEQYF. The CDR3 DNA reads as TGCAGCGTTCGGGAGGACTCCTACGAGCAGTACTTC.

This chain uses TRBV10-3 with TRBJ1-1; D is ambiguous. CDR1 and CDR2 from the germline V gene are ENHRY and SYGVKD. The CDR3 is made up of 13 amino acids. The V gene lost 2 bases and the J gene lost 0 bases, with 4 bases spanning the gap. DNA of the CDR3: TGTGCCATCAGTGAGCAGGTGAACACTGAAGCTTTCTTT. Amino acid sequence: CAISEQVNTEAFF.

The J gene is TRBJ2-7, the V gene TRBV28; 8 bases match TRBD2. V shed 4 bases, J shed 4 bases, and the junction held 9 bases outside the gene matches. Germline V lookup: CDR1 MDHEN, CDR2 SYDVKM. The CDR3 has 15 amino acids. The CDR3 region is CASSSAPTSGYEQYF. CDR3 coding DNA: TGTGCCAGCAGTTCCGCCCCTACTAGCGGATACGAGCAGTACTTC. Combining the CDR3 with reference TRBV28 and TRBJ2-7 gives the whole variable domain DVKVTQSSRYLVKRTGEKVFLECVQDMDHENMFWYRQDPGLGLRLIYFSYDVKMKEKGDIPEGYSVSREKKERFSLILESASTNQTSMYLCASSSAPTSGYEQYFGPGTRLTVT.

The gene calls are TRBV7-8 and TRBJ1-2, with D possibly TRBD1 on 6 matching bases. Germline CDR1 and CDR2: SGHVS and FQNEAQ. V was pared by 3 bases and J by 8 bases, with 16 bases between. CDR3 size: 14 residues. CDR3 protein: CASSLAQGRGGYTF. Here the CDR3 DNA reads TGTGCCAGCAGCTTGGCACAGGGTAGGGGAGGCTACACCTTC.

V and J are TRBV18 and TRBJ2-5; unclear D gene. V was shortened by 6 bases and J by 5 bases, with 7 bases between the two germline ends. This CDR3 spans 11 amino acids. CDR1 and CDR2 from the germline V gene are KGHSH and LQKENI. The CDR3 DNA sequence: TGTGCCAGCTCCGACGGGGAGACCCAGTACTTC. As protein: CASSDGETQYF.

The chain combines TRBV7-2 with TRBJ1-1; TRBD1 matches at 7 bases. Trimming took 1 base from V and 2 from J; bases not matched to a gene: 7. The CDR3 covers 16 residues. Germline loops: CDR1 SGHTA, CDR2 FQGNSA. The CDR3, as DNA: TGTGCCAGCAGCTTAGATGGAGGACAGGTCAACACTGAAGCTTTCTTT. This sequence encodes CASSLDGGQVNTEAFF.

The rearrangement uses TRBV5-1 and TRBJ2-7, with no clear D. CDR1 SGHRS and CDR2 YFSETQ come from the germline V gene. V lost 0 bases to trimming and J lost 1 base, with 11 bases between them. The CDR3 loop spans 15 amino acids. The CDR3, as DNA: TGCGCCAGCAGCTTGGGTCCCACGAAGTCCTACGAGCAGTACTTC. Its protein product is CASSLGPTKSYEQYF.

The CDR3 nucleotides are TGCGCCAGCAGCCGGGGAGGAGGGAACATAAGGAATACGCAGTATTTT. Protein product: CASSRGGGNIRNTQYF. The chain joins TRBV5-1 to TRBJ2-3, with D possibly being TRBD2 (6 bases). Per germline, CDR1 SGHRS and CDR2 YFSETQ. The CDR3 length is 16 residues. Between the trimmed V and J ends, which lost 4 bases and 7 bases, there was a span of 22 bases.

V usage is TRBV7-2 and J usage is TRBJ2-6, with D tentatively TRBD1 (5 bases). V was cut by 3 bases and J by 4 bases, with 10 bases left in between. Germline-derived CDR1 and CDR2 are SGHTA and FQGNSA. The CDR3 totals 15 residues. CDR3 sequence: CASSFTGPGANVLTF. CDR3 coding DNA: TGTGCCAGCAGCTTCACAGGTCCCGGGGCCAACGTCCTGACTTTC.